The T cell receptor (beta chain) under discussion was sequenced for a study of CD8 T cells in Susac syndrome. Random hexamers were used to reverse transcribe the RNA input (roughly 0.5 to 1 ug). One entry per CDR3 protein results from TCRdb running MiXCR on the immunoSEQ multiplex PCR reads. The sample has 150,000 to 200,000 distinct CDR3 sequences, approximately 96% seen once. About this clonotype: Its target is unknown.

Overall study findings and caveats: The number of individuals included in the study's TCR sequencing and HLA analysis was acknowledged as relatively small.

Specimen: CD4+ T cells from PBMCs. This sequence originates from a human donor with multiple sclerosis.

CDR3 nucleotides: TGCAGTCAACAATCGTCCTCCCCATACAATGAGCAGTTCTTC. Translated: CSQQSSSPYNEQFF. The chain combines TRBV20-1 with TRBJ2-1; D gene unclear. The CDR3 has 14 amino acids. Between the trimmed V and J ends, which lost 8 bases and 4 bases, there was a span of 18 bases. Germline assignment: CDR1 DFQATT and CDR2 SNEGSKA (reference sequence).